This TCR beta chain comes out of a study of T cells in Graves' hyperthyroidism and ophthalmopathy. It was RNA transcripts that yielded the amplified TCR beta CDR3 regions. First-round RT-PCR of the TCR CDR3 relied on the HTBI primer set. TCRdb used MiXCR to reprocess the multiplex PCR reads, holding one entry per CDR3 protein. The data contain some 720,000 distinct CDR3 sequences, roughly 15% of them singletons. Findings and caveats of the study: Ophthalmopathy and stable hyperthyroidism were separated by a 13 V-J model. Ophthalmopathy was predicted by the model a median of roughly 6.7 months ahead of onset.

This clonotype was found many times. As yet, its antigen is unknown. V was pared by 4 bases and J by 2 bases, with 3 bases of the junction left unmatched. Per germline, CDR1 SGHAT and CDR2 FQNNGV. This CDR3 contains 15 residues. The chain couples TRBV11-2 to TRBJ2-1, with 9 bases aligning to TRBD2. Sequenced material: blood. The sequence was obtained from a man aged 18 to 30 with Graves' hyperthyroidism. The CDR3 coding sequence is TGTGCCAGCAGCTCCTTAGCGGGAGCCTACAATGAGCAGTTCTTC. Encoded protein: CASSSLAGAYNEQFF.